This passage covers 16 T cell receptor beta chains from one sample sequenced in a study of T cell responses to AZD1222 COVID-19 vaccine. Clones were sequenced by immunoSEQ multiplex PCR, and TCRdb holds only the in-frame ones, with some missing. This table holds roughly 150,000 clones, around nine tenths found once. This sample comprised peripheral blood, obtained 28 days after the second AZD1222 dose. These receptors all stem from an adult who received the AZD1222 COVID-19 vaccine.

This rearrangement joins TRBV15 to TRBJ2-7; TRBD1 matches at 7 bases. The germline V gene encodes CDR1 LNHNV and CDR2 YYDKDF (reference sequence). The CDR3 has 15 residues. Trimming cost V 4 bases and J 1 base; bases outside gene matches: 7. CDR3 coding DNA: TGTGCCACCAGCAAGCAGACAGGGCTTTCCTACGAGCAGTACTTC. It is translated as CATSKQTGLSYEQYF.

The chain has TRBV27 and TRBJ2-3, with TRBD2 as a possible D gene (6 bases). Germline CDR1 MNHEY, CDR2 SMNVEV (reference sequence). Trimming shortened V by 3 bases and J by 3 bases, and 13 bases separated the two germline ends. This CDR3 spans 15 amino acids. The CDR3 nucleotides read TGTGCCAGCAGTTTCTCAGGGAGGCGAACAGATACGCAGTATTTT. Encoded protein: CASSFSGRRTDTQYF.

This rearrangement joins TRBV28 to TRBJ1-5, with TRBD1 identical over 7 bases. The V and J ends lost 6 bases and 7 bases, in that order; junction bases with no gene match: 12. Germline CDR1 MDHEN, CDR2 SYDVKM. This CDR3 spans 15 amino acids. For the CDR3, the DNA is TGTGCCAGCAGAGTGACAGGGATAGGCAGGCAGCCCCAGCATTTT. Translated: CASRVTGIGRQPQHF.

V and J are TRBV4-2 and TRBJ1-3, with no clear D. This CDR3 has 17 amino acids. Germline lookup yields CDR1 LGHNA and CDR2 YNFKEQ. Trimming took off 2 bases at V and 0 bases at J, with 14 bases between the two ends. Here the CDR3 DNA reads TGTGCCAGCAGCCAAACCCCAGGCCTCTTCTCTGGAAACACCATATATTTT. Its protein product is CASSQTPGLFSGNTIYF.

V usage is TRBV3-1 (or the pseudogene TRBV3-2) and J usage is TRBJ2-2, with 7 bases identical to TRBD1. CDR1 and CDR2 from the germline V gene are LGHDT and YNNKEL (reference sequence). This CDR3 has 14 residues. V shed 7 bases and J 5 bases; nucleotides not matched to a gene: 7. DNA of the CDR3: TGTGCCAGCATCTCTGAGGGGGCGACCGGGGAGCTGTTTTTT. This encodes CASISEGATGELFF.

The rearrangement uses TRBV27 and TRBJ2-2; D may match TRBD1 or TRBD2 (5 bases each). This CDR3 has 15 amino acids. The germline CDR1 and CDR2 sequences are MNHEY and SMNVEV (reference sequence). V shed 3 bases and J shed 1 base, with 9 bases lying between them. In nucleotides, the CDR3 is TGTGCCAGCAGTTTTTGGGGGTTGAACACCGGGGAGCTGTTTTTT. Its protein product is CASSFWGLNTGELFF.

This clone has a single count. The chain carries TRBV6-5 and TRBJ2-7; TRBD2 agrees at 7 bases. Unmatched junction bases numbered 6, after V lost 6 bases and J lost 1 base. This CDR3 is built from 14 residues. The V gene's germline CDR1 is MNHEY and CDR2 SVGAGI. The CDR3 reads CASRRASGSYEQYF. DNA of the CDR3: TGTGCCAGCAGACGCGCTAGCGGTTCCTACGAGCAGTACTTC.

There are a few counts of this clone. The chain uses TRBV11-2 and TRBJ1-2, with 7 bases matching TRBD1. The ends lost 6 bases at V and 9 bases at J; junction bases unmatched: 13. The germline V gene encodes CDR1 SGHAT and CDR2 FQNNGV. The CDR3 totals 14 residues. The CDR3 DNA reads TGTGCCAGCAGGAGCTTAACAGGGGAAATTCGCTACACCTTC. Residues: CASRSLTGEIRYTF.

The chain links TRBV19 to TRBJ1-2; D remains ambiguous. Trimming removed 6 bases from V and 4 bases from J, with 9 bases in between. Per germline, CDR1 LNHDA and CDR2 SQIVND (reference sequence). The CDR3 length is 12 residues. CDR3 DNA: TGTGCCAGTAGCCCTGACGGCTATGGCTACACCTTC. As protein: CASSPDGYGYTF.

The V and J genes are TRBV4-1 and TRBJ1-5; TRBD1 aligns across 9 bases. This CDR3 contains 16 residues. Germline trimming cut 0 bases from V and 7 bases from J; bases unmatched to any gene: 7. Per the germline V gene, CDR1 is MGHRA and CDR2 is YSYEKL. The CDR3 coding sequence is TGCGCCAGCAGCCAAGATAGCGGGACAGGGATACAGCCCCAGCATTTT. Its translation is CASSQDSGTGIQPQHF.

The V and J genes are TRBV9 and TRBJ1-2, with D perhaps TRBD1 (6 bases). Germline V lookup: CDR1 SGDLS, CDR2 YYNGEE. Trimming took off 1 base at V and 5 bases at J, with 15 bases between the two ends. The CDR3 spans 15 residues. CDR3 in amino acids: CASSVFQGGGYGYTF. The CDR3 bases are TGTGCCAGCAGCGTATTTCAAGGGGGAGGTTATGGCTACACCTTC.

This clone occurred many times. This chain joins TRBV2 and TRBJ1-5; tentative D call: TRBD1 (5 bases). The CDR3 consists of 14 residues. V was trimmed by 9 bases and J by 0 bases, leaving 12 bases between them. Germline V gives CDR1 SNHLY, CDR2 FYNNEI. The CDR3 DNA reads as TGTGCCAGTTGCCGGGACTATAGCAATCAGCCCCAGCATTTT. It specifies CASCRDYSNQPQHF.

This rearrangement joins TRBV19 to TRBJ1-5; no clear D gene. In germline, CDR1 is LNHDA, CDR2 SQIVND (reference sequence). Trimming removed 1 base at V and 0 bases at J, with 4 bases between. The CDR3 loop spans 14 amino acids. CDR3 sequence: CASSIVGSNQPQHF. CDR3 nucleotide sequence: TGTGCCAGTAGTATAGTTGGTAGCAATCAGCCCCAGCATTTT. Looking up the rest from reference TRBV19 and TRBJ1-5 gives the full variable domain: DGGITQSPKYLFRKEGQNVTLSCEQNLNHDAMYWYRQDPGQGLRLIYYSQIVNDFQKGDIAEGYSVSREKKESFPLTVTSAQKNPTAFYLCASSIVGSNQPQHFGDGTRLSIL.

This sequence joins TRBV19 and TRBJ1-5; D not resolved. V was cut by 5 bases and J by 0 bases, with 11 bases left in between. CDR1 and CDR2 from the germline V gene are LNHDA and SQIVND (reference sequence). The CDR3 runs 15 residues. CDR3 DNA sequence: TGTGCCAGTAGTCTAACAGCCCATAGCAATCAGCCCCAGCATTTT. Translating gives CASSLTAHSNQPQHF. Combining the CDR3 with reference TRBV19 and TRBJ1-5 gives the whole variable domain DGGITQSPKYLFRKEGQNVTLSCEQNLNHDAMYWYRQDPGQGLRLIYYSQIVNDFQKGDIAEGYSVSREKKESFPLTVTSAQKNPTAFYLCASSLTAHSNQPQHFGDGTRLSIL.

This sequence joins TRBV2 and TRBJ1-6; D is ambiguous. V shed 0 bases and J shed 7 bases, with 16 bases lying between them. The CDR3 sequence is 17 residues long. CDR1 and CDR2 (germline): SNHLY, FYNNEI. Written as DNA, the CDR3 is TGTGCCAGCAGTGAAGCCCCCGCTAGGGCTGACAATTCACCCCTCCACTTT. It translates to CASSEAPARADNSPLHF.

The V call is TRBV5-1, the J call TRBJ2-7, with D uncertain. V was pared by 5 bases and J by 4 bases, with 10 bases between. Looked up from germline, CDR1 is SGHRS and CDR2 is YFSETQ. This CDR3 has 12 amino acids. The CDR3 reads CASRQNAYEQYF. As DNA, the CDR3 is TGCGCCAGCAGGCAAAATGCTTACGAGCAGTACTTC.